This T cell receptor beta chain was recorded in a study of blood T cell repertoires in COVID-19. About the research overall: The United States, Italy and Spain provided the acute and convalescent COVID-19 samples. Sources were T cells, B-cell-depleted T cells, or PBMCs; the material itself was cDNA or gDNA.

In the source study's methods: Amplification of reference gene primers provided the estimated nucleated cell counts. TCRdb's table, derived via immunoSEQ multiplex PCR, lists solely in-frame clones and lacks some. The D gene and trimming were derived from the DNA, and the V and J assignments and clone size from that table. Of around 140,000 clones listed, 70% to 85% are singletons. This CDR3 spans 15 amino acids. CDR1 and CDR2 from the germline V gene are LNHDA and SQIVND (reference sequence). V was pared by 2 bases and J by 0 bases, with 11 bases between. The V call is TRBV19, the J call TRBJ2-7; D remains unclear. Sequencing input: peripheral blood. The TCR comes from a man aged 55 to 70 with active or convalescent COVID-19. The CDR3 DNA reads as TGTGCCAGTAGTATATTTCAGGCCAGCTCCTACGAGCAGTACTTC. Translated: CASSIFQASSYEQYF.